Below are 20 T cell receptor beta chains sequenced from a single sample in a study of blood T cell repertoires in COVID-19. TCRdb's copy holds only in-frame clones and misses some; the assay was immunoSEQ multiplex PCR. The sample consists of about 250,000 clones, about nine tenths of them appearing once. Sample: PBMCs or T cells enriched from blood (not recorded which). Receptors were obtained from a woman in her forties or fifties who had recovered from COVID-19.

The gene calls are TRBV12-3 or TRBV12-4 and TRBJ1-6, with 7 bases fitting TRBD1. With V trimmed by 6 bases and J by 6 bases, 2 bases remained unmatched. This CDR3 region has 13 residues. The CDR3 sequence: CASSRDSNSPLHF. The CDR3 DNA reads as TGTGCCAGCAGCCGGGACAGTAATTCACCCCTCCACTTT.

This clone was counted between two and nine times. The chain carries TRBV12-3 or TRBV12-4 and TRBJ1-4; 7 nucleotides align to TRBD1. The CDR3 is 13 amino acids. J gave up 3 bases and V 10 bases, and 5 bases lay outside the gene matches. For the CDR3, the DNA is TGTGCCATCAAACAGGGGTCTAATGAAAAACTGTTTTTT. It yields the protein CAIKQGSNEKLFF.

This clone was observed a handful of times. The V and J genes are TRBV7-6 and TRBJ1-2; D is possibly TRBD1 (5 bases). The V and J ends lost 5 bases and 4 bases respectively, with 17 bases between them. This CDR3 is built from 15 residues. In germline, CDR1 is SGHVS, CDR2 FNYEAQ. CDR3 loop: CASSPDSLRGYGYTF. The CDR3 nucleotides are TGTGCCAGCAGCCCTGACAGTTTACGAGGCTATGGCTACACCTTC. The whole variable domain, filled in from reference TRBV7-6 and TRBJ1-2, reads GAGVSQSPRYKVTKRGQDVALRCDPISGHVSLYWYRQALGQGPEFLTYFNYEAQQDKSGLPNDRFSAERPEGSISTLTIQRTEQRDSAMYRCASSPDSLRGYGYTFGSGTRLTVV.

The chain joins TRBV20-1 to TRBJ2-7; D is possibly TRBD1 (6 bases). CDR1 is DFQATT and CDR2 is SNEGSKA in the germline V gene (reference sequence). The CDR3 contains 12 residues. With 3 bases removed from V and 5 bases from J, the gap between germline ends came to 11 bases. The CDR3 region is CSASEQGDEQYF. CDR3 bases: TGCAGTGCTAGTGAACAGGGCGACGAGCAGTACTTC.

The rearrangement joins TRBV28 to TRBJ2-2; 7 bases are shared with TRBD2. V dropped 4 bases and J dropped 4; count of bases not matched to a gene: 15. This CDR3 contains 18 residues. CDR1 and CDR2 (germline): MDHEN, SYDVKM. CDR3 in DNA: TGTGCCAGCAGTTCAGTTAGGGCGGGAGTAACGGGCACCGGGGAGCTGTTTTTT. Its translation is CASSSVRAGVTGTGELFF.

The chain carries TRBV27 and TRBJ2-7; 9 bases are a match to TRBD2. With V trimmed by 4 bases and J by 2 bases, 6 bases remained unmatched. Germline lookup yields CDR1 MNHEY and CDR2 SMNVEV (reference sequence). The CDR3 is 15 residues long. Written as DNA, the CDR3 is TGTGCCAGCAGTTCTCTGGGACTAGCAACCTACGAGCAGTACTTC. Encoded protein: CASSSLGLATYEQYF.

The chain carries TRBV27 and TRBJ1-2, with D possibly being TRBD1 (6 bases). V was cut by 5 bases and J by 4 bases, with 20 bases left in between. The CDR3 spans 16 residues. The germline V gene encodes CDR1 MNHEY and CDR2 SMNVEV (reference sequence). Here the CDR3 reads CASSPGVGGRGYGYTF. The CDR3 DNA sequence: TGTGCCAGCAGTCCAGGTGTTGGGGGCCGCGGCTATGGCTACACCTTC.

The rearrangement uses TRBV5-6 and TRBJ1-5; 7 nucleotides match TRBD1. Germline V gene lookup returns CDR1 SGHDT and CDR2 YYEEEE. This CDR3 has 14 amino acids. V shed 4 bases, J shed 4 bases, and the junction held 5 bases outside the gene matches. The DNA for the CDR3 is TGTGCCAGCAGCCTGGGACAGACTAATCAGCCCCAGCATTTT. It specifies CASSLGQTNQPQHF.

This clone was seen a single time. The CDR3 region is CASSQIAGTNTGELFF. DNA of the CDR3: TGTGCCAGCAGCCAAATAGCGGGAACGAACACCGGGGAGCTGTTTTTT. This chain joins TRBV7-2 and TRBJ2-2; 8 nucleotides agree with TRBD2. This CDR3 contains 16 residues. The germline gives CDR1 SGHTA, CDR2 FQGNSA. The ends lost 5 bases at V and 0 bases at J; junction bases unmatched: 5.

This chain connects TRBV5-6 to TRBJ1-2; D is unclear. The CDR3 sequence is 15 residues long. Trimming took off 3 bases at V and 1 base at J, with 13 bases between the two ends. In germline, CDR1 is SGHDT, CDR2 YYEEEE. CDR3 in amino acids: CASSSTGSLNYGYTF. The CDR3 bases are TGTGCCAGCAGCTCGACCGGGAGCCTTAACTATGGCTACACCTTC. Together with reference TRBV5-6 and TRBJ1-2, the CDR3 gives the full variable domain: DAGVTQSPTHLIKTRGQQVTLRCSPKSGHDTVSWYQQALGQGPQFIFQYYEEEERQRGNFPDRFSGHQFPNYSSELNVNALLLGDSALYLCASSSTGSLNYGYTFGSGTRLTVV.

This clone has a single count. The rearrangement links TRBV11-2 to TRBJ1-5, with 7 bases aligning to TRBD1. Germline trimming cut 3 bases from V and 7 bases from J; bases unmatched to any gene: 9. CDR1 is SGHAT and CDR2 is FQNNGV in the germline V gene. This CDR3 comprises 15 residues. The CDR3 region has the DNA TGTGCCAGCAGCTTGGGGAGACAGGGTAAACAGCCCCAGCATTTT. Residues: CASSLGRQGKQPQHF.

This chain connects TRBV9 to TRBJ2-1, with 9 bases aligning to TRBD1. The CDR3 consists of 20 residues. The J segment lost 0 bases and the V segment lost 3 bases, leaving 16 bases of the junction unmatched. Germline V lookup: CDR1 SGDLS, CDR2 YYNGEE. CDR3 protein: CASSEGQGKSSGSSYNEQFF. CDR3 nucleotide sequence: TGTGCCAGCAGCGAGGGACAGGGCAAGTCTAGCGGAAGCTCCTACAATGAGCAGTTCTTC.

The genes are TRBV2 and TRBJ2-1; TRBD2 matches at 7 bases. CDR3 size: 15 residues. V was clipped by 3 bases and J by 6 bases; unmatched bases: 8. Per the germline V gene, CDR1 is SNHLY and CDR2 is FYNNEI. The CDR3 bases are TGTGCCAGCAGTGACGGCGGGAGTAAAGGCAATGAGCAGTTCTTC. Amino acids: CASSDGGSKGNEQFF.

The CDR3 protein is CASSIGSQGWTEAFF. CDR3 DNA: TGTGCCAGTAGTATAGGTTCCCAGGGATGGACTGAAGCTTTCTTT. The chain couples TRBV19 to TRBJ1-1, with a tentative D call TRBD1 (5 bases). The CDR3 is made up of 15 amino acids. The germline V gene encodes CDR1 LNHDA and CDR2 SQIVND (reference sequence). V dropped 1 base and J dropped 5 bases, with 14 bases sitting between them.

The V and J genes are TRBV7-9 and TRBJ2-3; TRBD2 matches at 11 bases. The CDR3 is made up of 15 amino acids. V shed 5 bases, J shed 5 bases, and the junction held 6 bases outside the gene matches. The germline CDR1 and CDR2 sequences are SEHNR and FQNEAQ (reference sequence). In DNA form, the CDR3 reads TGTGCCAGCAGCAAGGGACTAGCGGAGCGAGATACGCAGTATTTT. This gives the protein CASSKGLAERDTQYF.

The CDR3 nucleotides are TGTGCCAGCAGCTCTCGGGGAGCCGGGGAGCTGTTTTTT. Its protein product is CASSSRGAGELFF. V and J are TRBV7-3 and TRBJ2-2; D is perhaps TRBD2 (5 bases). The V end was cut by 4 bases, the J end by 6 bases, with 9 bases between. CDR1 and CDR2 from the germline V gene are SGHTA and FQGTGA. CDR3 length: 13 residues.

This sequence joins TRBV10-3 and TRBJ2-3; 8 bases are a match to TRBD2. With V trimmed by 4 bases and J by 0 bases, 3 bases remained unmatched. Germline V gene data show CDR1 as ENHRY and CDR2 as SYGVKD. This CDR3 is 15 amino acids long. CDR3 bases: TGTGCCATCAGTGGAGCGGGAGCTAGCACAGATACGCAGTATTTT. Protein product: CAISGAGASTDTQYF.

The CDR3 reads CASSLAEAGENTEAFF. CDR3 coding DNA: TGCGCCAGCAGCTTGGCCGAGGCAGGGGAGAACACTGAAGCTTTCTTT. J is TRBJ1-1 and V is TRBV5-1; TRBD1 is a possible D gene (6 bases). The CDR3 sequence is 16 residues long. V was pared by 0 bases and J by 1 base, with 13 bases between. Looked up from germline, CDR1 is SGHRS and CDR2 is YFSETQ.

This clone was seen just once. The J gene is TRBJ1-2, the V gene TRBV6-2 or TRBV6-3, with 7 bases that match TRBD1. Germline V gene data show CDR1 as MNHEY and CDR2 as SVGEGT. There are 15 residues in the CDR3. V lost 6 bases, J lost 8 bases, and 15 bases stayed unmatched. The CDR3 protein is CASSSGTAQYWGYTF. CDR3 bases: TGTGCCAGCAGCTCCGGGACAGCACAATACTGGGGCTACACCTTC.

The chain is built from TRBV7-2 and TRBJ2-1; the match to TRBD1 covers 7 bases. The germline CDR1 and CDR2 sequences are SGHTA and FQGNSA. The CDR3 loop spans 17 amino acids. With V trimmed by 0 bases and J by 7 bases, 12 bases remained unmatched. CDR3 coding DNA: TGTGCCAGCAGCTTAGCGCCAGGACAGGTCGAGAGAAATGAGCAGTTCTTC. Its protein product is CASSLAPGQVERNEQFF.